Each of the 2 T cell receptor beta chains below was sequenced from the same sample in a study of blood T cell repertoires in COVID-19. Sequenced by immunoSEQ multiplex PCR; TCRdb stores in-frame clones only, minus some. Among tens of thousands of clones, approximately 88% were seen once, and the ten largest hold approximately 3.3%. The sequencing sample was made of peripheral blood. These receptors were taken from a human donor in a cohort sampled during active COVID-19.

The gene calls are TRBV11-1 and TRBJ2-2; a weak D match, TRBD2 (7 bases). The V end lost 3 bases, the J end lost 3 bases, and 11 bases lay between the germline ends. Germline V CDR1 and CDR2: SGHAT, FQDESV (reference sequence). This CDR3 is built from 15 residues. This CDR3 is CASSLAGADTGELFF. CDR3 bases: TGTGCCAGCAGCTTGGCGGGGGCAGACACCGGGGAGCTGTTTTTT.

J is TRBJ2-3 and V is TRBV7-2, with TRBD1 as a possible D gene (6 bases). The CDR3 spans 13 residues. The V and J ends lost 6 bases and 6 bases respectively, with 13 bases between them. Germline assignment: CDR1 SGHTA and CDR2 FQGNSA. For the CDR3, the DNA is TGTGCCAGCAGTTCCTCAGGGGCGGATACGCAGTATTTT. Amino acids: CASSSSGADTQYF.